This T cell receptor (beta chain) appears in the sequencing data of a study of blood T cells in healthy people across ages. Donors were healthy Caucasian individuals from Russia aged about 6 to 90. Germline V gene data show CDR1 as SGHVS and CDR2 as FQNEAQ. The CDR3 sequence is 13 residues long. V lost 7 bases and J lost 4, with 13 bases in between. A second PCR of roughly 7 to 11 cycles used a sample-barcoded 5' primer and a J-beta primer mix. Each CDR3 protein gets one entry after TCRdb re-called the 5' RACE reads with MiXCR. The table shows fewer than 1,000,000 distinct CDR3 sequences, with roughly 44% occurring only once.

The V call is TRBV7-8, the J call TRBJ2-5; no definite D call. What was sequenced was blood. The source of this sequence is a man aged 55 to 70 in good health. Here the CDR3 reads CASNGLPGETQYF. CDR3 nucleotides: TGTGCCAGCAACGGGTTACCGGGAGAGACCCAGTACTTC. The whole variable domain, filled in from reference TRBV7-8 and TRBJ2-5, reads GAGVSQSPRYKVAKRGQDVALRCDPISGHVSLFWYQQALGQGPEFLTYFQNEAQLDKSGLPSDRFFAERPEGSVSTLKIQRTQQEDSAVYLCASNGLPGETQYFGPGTRLLVL.